One sample yielded the 14 T cell receptor beta chains listed below, sequenced in a study of blood T cell repertoires in COVID-19. Profiling relied on immunoSEQ multiplex PCR, and the TCRdb table lists in-frame clones only, not all of them. Among about 180,000 clones listed, about 90% were seen once. The sample consisted of PBMCs or T cells enriched from blood (not recorded which). These receptors were obtained from a woman in her fifties or sixties who had recovered from COVID-19.

The chain has TRBV19 and TRBJ2-2; D perhaps matches TRBD1 (6 bases). Trimming removed 3 bases at V and 1 base at J, with 9 bases between. This CDR3 has 15 residues. The germline gives CDR1 LNHDA, CDR2 SQIVND (reference sequence). CDR3 in DNA: TGTGCCAGTAGTATGGTAGGGGGGAACACCGGGGAGCTGTTTTTT. The encoded protein is CASSMVGGNTGELFF. The entire variable domain, with the rest obtained from reference TRBV19 and TRBJ2-2, is as follows: DGGITQSPKYLFRKEGQNVTLSCEQNLNHDAMYWYRQDPGQGLRLIYYSQIVNDFQKGDIAEGYSVSREKKESFPLTVTSAQKNPTAFYLCASSMVGGNTGELFFGEGSRLTVL.

The chain has TRBV27 and TRBJ2-1; 13 positions agree with TRBD2. V gave up 5 bases and J gave up 0 bases; unmatched junction bases: 7. Germline CDR1 MNHEY, CDR2 SMNVEV (reference sequence). This CDR3 has 18 amino acids. The CDR3 is CASSARTSGRSSYNEQFF. CDR3 sequence (DNA): TGTGCCAGCAGTGCGAGGACTAGCGGGAGAAGCTCCTACAATGAGCAGTTCTTC.

The chain couples TRBV6-2 or TRBV6-3 to TRBJ2-7; TRBD1 matches at 9 bases. The CDR3 totals 16 residues. The ends lost 0 bases at V and 2 bases at J; junction bases unmatched: 5. CDR1 and CDR2 from the germline V gene are MNHEY and SVGEGT. CDR3 loop: CASSYSMRTGAYEQYF. The CDR3 bases are TGTGCCAGCAGTTACTCGATGCGGACAGGGGCCTACGAGCAGTACTTC.

Concerning this clone: The identical CDR3 is also encoded by other nucleotide sequences in the sample. This sequence joins TRBV12-3 or TRBV12-4 and TRBJ2-1; no definite D call. V shed 1 base and J shed 6 bases, with 4 bases lying between them. CDR3 length: 12 amino acids. The CDR3 coding sequence is TGTGCCAGCAGTTTAGGCGGCAATGAGCAGTTCTTC. Residues: CASSLGGNEQFF.

The V gene is TRBV10-2, the J gene TRBJ2-7; D is undetermined. The CDR3 runs to 11 residues. Trimming pared 6 bases from V and 2 bases from J, leaving 5 bases between. CDR1 WSHSY and CDR2 SAAADI come from the germline V gene. The DNA of the CDR3 is TGCGCCAGCAGCCCCACCTACGAGCAGTACTTC. It yields the protein CASSPTYEQYF.

This chain connects TRBV7-9 to TRBJ2-7; 8 nucleotides line up with TRBD1. CDR3 size: 15 residues. V was pared by 5 bases and J by 1 base, with 7 bases of the junction left unmatched. Germline V gene data show CDR1 as SEHNR and CDR2 as FQNEAQ (reference sequence). CDR3 DNA sequence: TGTGCCAGCAGCCCGGTTAGACAGGGGTCCTACGAGCAGTACTTC. It codes for CASSPVRQGSYEQYF.

The chain couples TRBV9 to TRBJ2-6, with TRBD1 matching over 7 bases. Germline trimming cut 0 bases from V and 2 bases from J; bases unmatched to any gene: 2. The CDR3 has 16 amino acids. Germline V CDR1 and CDR2: SGDLS, YYNGEE. The CDR3 protein is CASSVVTGTGANVLTF. In nucleotides, the CDR3 is TGTGCCAGCAGCGTAGTGACAGGGACTGGGGCCAACGTCCTGACTTTC.

The chain joins TRBV6-5 to TRBJ2-2; no firm D call. The V end was cut by 6 bases, the J end by 1 base, with 9 bases between. Germline lookup yields CDR1 MNHEY and CDR2 SVGAGI. This CDR3 has 14 amino acids. CDR3 bases: TGTGCCAGCAGGCTACCGGGGAACACCGGGGAGCTGTTTTTT. Translated, it gives CASRLPGNTGELFF.

The V gene is TRBV4-3, the J gene TRBJ1-5, with D possibly TRBD1 on 5 matching bases. This CDR3 is built from 17 residues. V was shortened by 0 bases and J by 0 bases, with 12 bases between the two germline ends. Germline CDR1 reads LGHNA; CDR2 reads YSLEER. The CDR3 DNA is TGCGCCAGCAGCCAAGAGTCGGGGGGGGTTAGCAATCAGCCCCAGCATTTT. Encoded protein: CASSQESGGVSNQPQHF.

The V gene is TRBV28, the J gene TRBJ1-3; 10 bases align to TRBD1. This CDR3 comprises 16 residues. V was pared by 4 bases and J by 4 bases, with 7 bases of the junction left unmatched. Germline CDR1 and CDR2: MDHEN and SYDVKM. The CDR3 is CASSSSGTGDGNTIYF. The CDR3 nucleotides read TGTGCCAGCAGTTCCTCCGGGACAGGGGACGGAAACACCATATATTTT.

J is TRBJ1-2 and V is TRBV29-1, with D uncertain. In germline, CDR1 is SQVTM, CDR2 ANQGSEA. This CDR3 region has 11 residues. V gave up 6 bases and J gave up 0 bases, with 5 bases separating them. The CDR3, as DNA: TGCAGCGTGGCCGCTAACTATGGCTACACCTTC. Translated, it gives CSVAANYGYTF.

The chain employs TRBV30 and TRBJ2-7, with D possibly being TRBD2 (5 bases). Per germline, CDR1 GTSNPN and CDR2 SVGIG (reference sequence). The CDR3 contains 14 residues. Trimming pared 1 base from V and 7 bases from J, leaving 17 bases between. CDR3 nucleotides: TGTGCCTGGAGTGCTACTAGTCAAGTTGGGGAGCAGTACTTC. This encodes CAWSATSQVGEQYF.

The chain employs TRBV4-2 and TRBJ2-7; 10 nucleotides align to TRBD1. The CDR3 covers 15 residues. V lost 5 bases, J lost 2 bases, and 6 bases stayed unmatched. Germline V gene lookup returns CDR1 LGHNA and CDR2 YNFKEQ. CDR3 nucleotides: TGTGCCAGCAGCGAAGCCGGGACAGGGGCCTACGAGCAGTACTTC. Protein: CASSEAGTGAYEQYF.

The V gene is TRBV7-9, the J gene TRBJ2-1, with a tentative D call TRBD2 (6 bases). CDR3 length equals 12 residues. From germline, CDR1 is SEHNR and CDR2 FQNEAQ (reference sequence). Deletions cut 3 bases from V and 9 bases from J, with 9 bases between. CDR3 bases: TGTGCCAGCAGCTTTAGCGGTACTGAGCAGTTCTTC. It translates to CASSFSGTEQFF.